The 14 T cell receptor beta chains below all came from one sample that was sequenced in a study of patients and donors after allogeneic stem cell transplantation. TCRdb redid the calling of the RT-PCR reads with MiXCR, one entry per CDR3 protein. The sample holds 70,000 to 75,000 distinct CDR3 sequences, 26% seen once. Sequenced material: blood, either unsorted or a sorted T cell fraction (not recorded which). Receptor source: a human donor who was either an allogeneic HSCT recipient or a stem cell or donor lymphocyte infusion donor (not recorded which). It is not recorded whose cells these are; they may come from a transplant donor.

The V gene is TRBV7-9, the J gene TRBJ1-1, with D unclear. Germline assignment: CDR1 SEHNR and CDR2 FQNEAQ (reference sequence). CDR3 length equals 14 residues. V was trimmed by 6 bases and J by 0 bases, leaving 11 bases between them. The CDR3, as DNA: TGTGCCAGCAGTTCACGGACGGTGAACACTGAAGCTTTCTTT. It translates to CASSSRTVNTEAFF.

There are many counts of this clonotype. This chain joins TRBV14 and TRBJ2-2; D possibly corresponds to TRBD1 (5 bases). Germline V lookup: CDR1 SGHDN, CDR2 FVKESK. Trimming pared 5 bases from V and 5 bases from J, leaving 12 bases between. This CDR3 region has 14 residues. The CDR3, as DNA: TGTGCCAGCAGCACGAACAGGTTTACCGGGGAGCTGTTTTTT. This sequence encodes CASSTNRFTGELFF.

This chain connects TRBV27 to TRBJ2-1; D might be TRBD2 (6 bases). Germline CDR1 reads MNHEY; CDR2 reads SMNVEV (reference sequence). Trimming took 5 bases from V and 9 from J, leaving 14 bases between them. This CDR3 is 13 amino acids long. As DNA, the CDR3 is TGTGCCAGCAGTCCCCTCCCTAGCGTTGAGCAGTTCTTC. This gives the protein CASSPLPSVEQFF.

CDR3 sequence (DNA): TGTGCCAGCAGCATCGGACAGGCTTACGAGCAGTACTTC. The encoded protein is CASSIGQAYEQYF. This chain links TRBV9 with TRBJ2-7; 7 nucleotides align to TRBD1. Germline trimming cut 4 bases from V and 4 bases from J; bases unmatched to any gene: 5. The CDR3 spans 13 residues. Germline-derived CDR1 and CDR2 are SGDLS and YYNGEE. Supplemented by reference TRBV9 and TRBJ2-7, the full variable domain reads DSGVTQTPKHLITATGQRVTLRCSPRSGDLSVYWYQQSLDQGLQFLIQYYNGEERAKGNILERFSAQQFPDLHSELNLSSLELGDSALYFCASSIGQAYEQYFGPGTRLTVT.

The rearrangement uses TRBV29-1 and TRBJ2-1; D is perhaps TRBD2 (6 bases). Trimming took 5 bases from V and 6 from J, leaving 17 bases between them. This CDR3 is 14 amino acids long. CDR1 is SQVTM, CDR2 ANQGSEA, per germline. CDR3 sequence reads: CSVHPGAEGNEQFF. Here the CDR3 DNA reads TGCAGCGTTCACCCTGGTGCGGAGGGCAATGAGCAGTTCTTC.

The chain is built from TRBV5-1 and TRBJ2-6, with D possibly matching TRBD2 (6 bases). Germline CDR1 is SGHRS and CDR2 is YFSETQ. The length of the CDR3 is 14 residues. V was cut by 6 bases and J by 10 bases, with 17 bases left in between. The CDR3 region has the DNA TGCGCCAGCAATTTGGCGGGACCTCCTAACGTCCTGACTTTC. Translating it yields CASNLAGPPNVLTF. Full variable domain (missing parts from reference TRBV5-1 and TRBJ2-6): KAGVTQTPRYLIKTRGQQVTLSCSPISGHRSVSWYQQTPGQGLQFLFEYFSETQRNKGNFPGRFSGRQFSNSRSEMNVSTLELGDSALYLCASNLAGPPNVLTFGAGSRLTVL.

This chain joins TRBV5-1 and TRBJ1-1; D ambiguous. V gave up 5 bases and J gave up 3 bases, with 14 bases separating them. CDR1 and CDR2 from the germline V gene are SGHRS and YFSETQ. The CDR3 length is 14 residues. The CDR3 loop reads CASRMEPADTEAFF. Written as DNA, the CDR3 is TGCGCCAGCAGGATGGAACCGGCGGACACTGAAGCTTTCTTT.

This clonotype was seen ten or more times. V gene TRBV5-1 combines with J gene TRBJ1-1, with D possibly matching TRBD1 (6 bases). Germline V gene lookup returns CDR1 SGHRS and CDR2 YFSETQ. V was trimmed by 0 bases and J by 8 bases, leaving 11 bases between them. The CDR3 totals 13 residues. The CDR3 loop is CASSLDWQGEAFF. CDR3 in DNA: TGCGCCAGCAGCTTGGATTGGCAGGGGGAAGCTTTCTTT.

This clonotype was detected ten times or more. V is TRBV10-3 and J is TRBJ1-5; 11 positions agree with TRBD1. The CDR3 runs 14 residues. Unmatched junction bases numbered 1, after V lost 5 bases and J lost 4 bases. Germline lookup yields CDR1 ENHRY and CDR2 SYGVKD. The CDR3 DNA reads TGTGCCATCAGTTGGGACAGGGGGAATCAGCCCCAGCATTTT. It translates to CAISWDRGNQPQHF.

This sequence joins TRBV10-3 and TRBJ2-7; D gene ambiguous. The germline gives CDR1 ENHRY, CDR2 SYGVKD. CDR3 size: 16 residues. V lost 0 bases to trimming and J lost 0 bases, with 12 bases between them. CDR3 loop: CAISESSRSNSYEQYF. CDR3 in DNA: TGTGCCATCAGTGAGTCGTCAAGATCCAACTCCTACGAGCAGTACTTC.

The chain employs TRBV20-1 and TRBJ1-2; 7 nucleotides align to TRBD1. This CDR3 has 15 residues. Unmatched junction bases numbered 6, after V lost 0 bases and J lost 2 bases. In germline, CDR1 is DFQATT, CDR2 SNEGSKA (reference sequence). The CDR3 is CSARDWAGGNYGYTF. As DNA, the CDR3 is TGCAGTGCTAGAGATTGGGCAGGGGGGAACTATGGCTACACCTTC.

This clonotype was picked up a small number of times. The CDR3 region is CASSFPKVGYNEQFF. The CDR3 region has the DNA TGTGCCAGCAGCTTTCCAAAGGTTGGATACAATGAGCAGTTCTTC. This chain links TRBV11-2 with TRBJ2-1; D gene uncertain. CDR1 and CDR2 (germline): SGHAT, FQNNGV. The V end lost 3 bases, the J end lost 4 bases, and 13 bases lay between the germline ends. The CDR3 covers 15 residues.

This clonotype was picked up many times. This chain joins TRBV20-1 and TRBJ1-6; possible D gene TRBD1, 5 bases. Germline V lookup: CDR1 DFQATT, CDR2 SNEGSKA (reference sequence). The CDR3 contains 15 residues. V lost 3 bases to trimming and J lost 6 bases, with 15 bases between them. DNA for the CDR3: TGCAGTGCTAGTGTCGAGCAGGGCCGTAATTCACCCCTCCACTTT. This sequence encodes CSASVEQGRNSPLHF.

This clonotype was seen only a few times. The chain recombines TRBV5-1 with TRBJ1-2; D perhaps matches TRBD1 (5 bases). The CDR3 spans 12 residues. CDR1 is SGHRS, CDR2 YFSETQ, per germline. The V end was cut by 2 bases, the J end by 7 bases, with 9 bases between. The CDR3 bases are TGCGCCAGCAGCTTTCCCGGGGGTGGCTACACCTTC. Amino acid sequence: CASSFPGGGYTF.